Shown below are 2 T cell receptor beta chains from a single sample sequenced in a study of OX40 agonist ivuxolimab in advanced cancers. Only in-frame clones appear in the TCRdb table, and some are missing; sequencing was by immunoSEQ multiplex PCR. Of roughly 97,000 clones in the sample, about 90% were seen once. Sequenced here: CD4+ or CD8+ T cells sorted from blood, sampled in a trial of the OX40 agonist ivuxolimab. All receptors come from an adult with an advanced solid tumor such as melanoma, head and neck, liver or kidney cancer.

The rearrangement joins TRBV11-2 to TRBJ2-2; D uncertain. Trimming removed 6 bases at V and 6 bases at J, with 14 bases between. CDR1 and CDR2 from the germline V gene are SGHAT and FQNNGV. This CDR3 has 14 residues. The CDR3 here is CASRGYRAPGELFF. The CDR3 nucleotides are TGTGCCAGCAGGGGATACCGGGCCCCCGGGGAGCTGTTTTTT.

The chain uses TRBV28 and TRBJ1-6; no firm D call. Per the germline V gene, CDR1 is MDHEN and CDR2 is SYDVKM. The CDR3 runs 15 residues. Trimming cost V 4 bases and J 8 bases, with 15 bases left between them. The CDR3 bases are TGTGCCAGCAGTTCTGGGTCAGGAAAGGATTCACCCCTCCACTTT. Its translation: CASSSGSGKDSPLHF.